This TCR beta chain was sequenced for a study of radiation and T cells in renal cell carcinoma. Germline values: CDR1 SGHRS, CDR2 YFSETQ. Trimming removed 3 bases at V and 7 bases at J, with 13 bases between. CDR3 length: 14 residues. Some clones are missing from TCRdb's copy, which holds only in-frame ones; the method was immunoSEQ multiplex PCR. The sample carries around 46,000 clones, roughly four fifths recorded once. This sample's time point: baseline pretreatment blood. Specified treatment: 15 Gy SBRT to primary tumor, nephrectomy 4 weeks later. The receptor was isolated from a woman between 65 and 79 years old with renal cell carcinoma. The rearrangement joins TRBV5-1 to TRBJ1-4, with D perhaps matching TRBD1 (6 bases). The sequencing used blood, collected from a patient whose treatment included radiotherapy and nephrectomy. The CDR3 coding sequence is TGCGCCAGCAGCTACAGGGAGGGGGGTGAAAAACTGTTTTTT. The encoded protein is CASSYREGGEKLFF. Filled out from reference TRBV5-1 and TRBJ1-4, the complete variable domain reads KAGVTQTPRYLIKTRGQQVTLSCSPISGHRSVSWYQQTPGQGLQFLFEYFSETQRNKGNFPGRFSGRQFSNSRSEMNVSTLELGDSALYLCASSYREGGEKLFFGSGTQLSVL.